This T cell receptor (beta chain) appears in the sequencing data of a study of T cell changes during pregnancy in multiple sclerosis. Assay: immunoSEQ multiplex PCR; the TCRdb copy retains only in-frame clones and omits some. The sample lists 9,500 to 15,000 clones, about 88% occurring once. This clone was recorded once. The sample in question was CD8+ T cells from peripheral blood mononuclear cells, obtained in the second trimester of pregnancy. The receptor's source is a female donor in good health, enrolled as a control in a pregnancy study.

The CDR3 here is CASSVVPENTEAFF. The CDR3 DNA is TGTGCCAGCAGCGTAGTGCCAGAGAACACTGAAGCTTTCTTT. The chain links TRBV9 to TRBJ1-1; D is uncertain. V was cut by 0 bases and J by 1 base, with 7 bases left in between. Per the germline V gene, CDR1 is SGDLS and CDR2 is YYNGEE. The CDR3 spans 14 residues.